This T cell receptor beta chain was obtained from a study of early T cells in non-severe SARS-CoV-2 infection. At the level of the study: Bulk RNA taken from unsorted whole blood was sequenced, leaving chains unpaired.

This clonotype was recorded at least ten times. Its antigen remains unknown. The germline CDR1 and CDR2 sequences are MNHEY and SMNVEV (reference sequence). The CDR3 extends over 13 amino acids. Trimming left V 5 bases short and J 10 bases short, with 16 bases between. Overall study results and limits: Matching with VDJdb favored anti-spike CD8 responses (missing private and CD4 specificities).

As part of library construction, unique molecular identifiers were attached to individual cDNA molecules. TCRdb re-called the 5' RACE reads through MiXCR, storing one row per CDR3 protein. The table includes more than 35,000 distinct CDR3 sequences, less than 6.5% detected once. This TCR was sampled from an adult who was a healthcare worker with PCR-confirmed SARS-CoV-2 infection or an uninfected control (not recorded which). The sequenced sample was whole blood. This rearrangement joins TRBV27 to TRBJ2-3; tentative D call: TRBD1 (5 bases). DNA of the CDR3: TGTGCCAGCAGTACCACCCAGGGAACGGCGCAGTATTTT. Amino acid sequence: CASSTTQGTAQYF.